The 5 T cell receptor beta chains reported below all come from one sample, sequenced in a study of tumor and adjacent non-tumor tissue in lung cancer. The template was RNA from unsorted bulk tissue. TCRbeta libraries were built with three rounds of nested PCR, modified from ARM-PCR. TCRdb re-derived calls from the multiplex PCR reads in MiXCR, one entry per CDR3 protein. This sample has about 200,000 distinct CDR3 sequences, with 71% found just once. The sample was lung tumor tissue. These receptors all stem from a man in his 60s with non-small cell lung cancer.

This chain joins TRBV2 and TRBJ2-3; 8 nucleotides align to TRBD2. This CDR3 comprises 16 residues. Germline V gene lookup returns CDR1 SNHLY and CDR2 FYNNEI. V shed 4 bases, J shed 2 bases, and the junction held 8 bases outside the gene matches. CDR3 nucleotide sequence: TGTGCCAGCAGTGTGGCTAGCGGGCCCCTCACAGATACGCAGTATTTT. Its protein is CASSVASGPLTDTQYF.

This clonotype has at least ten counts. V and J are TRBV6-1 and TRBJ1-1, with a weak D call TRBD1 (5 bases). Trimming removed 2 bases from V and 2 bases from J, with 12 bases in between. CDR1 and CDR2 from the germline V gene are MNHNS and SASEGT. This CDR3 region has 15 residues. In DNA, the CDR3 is TGTGCCAGCAGTGAATGGGGGGTCAGAAACACTGAAGCTTTCTTT. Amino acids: CASSEWGVRNTEAFF.

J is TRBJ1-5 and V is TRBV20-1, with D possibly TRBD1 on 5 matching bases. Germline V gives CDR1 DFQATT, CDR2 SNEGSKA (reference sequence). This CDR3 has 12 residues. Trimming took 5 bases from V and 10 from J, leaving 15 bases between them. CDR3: CSAGTLGGPQHF. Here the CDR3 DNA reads TGCAGTGCTGGAACACTCGGGGGTCCCCAGCATTTT.

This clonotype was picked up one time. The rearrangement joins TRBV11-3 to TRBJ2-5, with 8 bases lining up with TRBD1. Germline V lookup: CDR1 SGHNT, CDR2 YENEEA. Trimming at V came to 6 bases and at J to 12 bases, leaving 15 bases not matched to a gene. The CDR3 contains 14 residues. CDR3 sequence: CASSWDRSSEIEYF. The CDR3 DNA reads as TGTGCCAGCAGTTGGGACAGGAGTAGCGAGATCGAGTACTTC. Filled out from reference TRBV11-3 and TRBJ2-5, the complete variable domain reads EAGVVQSPRYKIIEKKQPVAFWCNPISGHNTLYWYLQNLGQGPELLIRYENEEAVDDSQLPKDRFSAERLKGVDSTLKIQPAELGDSAVYLCASSWDRSSEIEYFGPGTRLLVL.

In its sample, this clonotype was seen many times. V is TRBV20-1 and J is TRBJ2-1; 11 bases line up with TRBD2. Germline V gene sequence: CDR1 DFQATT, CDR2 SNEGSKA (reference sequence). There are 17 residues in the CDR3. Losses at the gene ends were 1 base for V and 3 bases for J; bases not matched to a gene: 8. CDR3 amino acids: CSARGDRGLAVYNEQFF. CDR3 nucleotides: TGCAGTGCTAGAGGCGATAGGGGACTAGCGGTCTACAATGAGCAGTTCTTC.